This entry is about one T cell receptor beta chain. Its target is not known. This entry comes from a study of a mutant IDH1 vaccine in newly diagnosed glioma. Study-level information: Investigators started vaccination 4-6 weeks after radiotherapy alone, or with temozolomide cycles. Treated patients, averaging approximately 40 years, were about 62% male and around 40% female.

Time point here: week 35, safety follow-up. Vaccination comprised doses that each held 300 ug of mutant IDH1 20-mer peptide, plus topical imiquimod. During weeks 1, 3, 5, 7, 11, 15, 19 and 23, patients received eight vaccinations. Each of the donors came in with new WHO grade 3 or 4 astrocytomas that were IDH1-mutant and ATRX-lost. The data were produced by immunoSEQ multiplex PCR, yet TCRdb's version contains in-frame clones alone and is incomplete. The data show some 42,000 clones, 65% to 90% seen once. The CDR3 runs to 12 residues. Germline lookup yields CDR1 SQVTM and CDR2 ANQGSEA. Trimming took off 7 bases at V and 4 bases at J, with 13 bases between the two ends.

The material was PBMCs, obtained from a glioma patient whose treatment included an IDH1 peptide vaccine. This TCR came from a woman between 45 and 60 years old with glioma. The chain joins TRBV29-1 to TRBJ2-5, with D possibly TRBD1 on 5 matching bases. The CDR3 spells CSAKNGAETQYF. The CDR3 DNA follows: TGCAGCGCTAAAAATGGGGCAGAGACCCAGTACTTC.